These T cell receptor beta chains were read from a single sample in a study of shared clonotypes between healthy human individuals. The protocol was immunoSEQ multiplex PCR, while the TCRdb copy is restricted to in-frame clones and leaves out a portion. The sample yields fewer than 800,000 clones, around 90% seen once. Sequencing was performed on naive CD8+ T cells sorted from blood. These receptors were collected from a man aged 25-40 years in good health. The CDR3 runs from the conserved cysteine through the conserved F or W. The order of the fields is J gene, clone size, D gene, V gene, CDR3 protein, CDR3 DNA. D genes are given only for firm matches. Clone size is given for some rows only: seen once, a few or many times, or a class if the clone is expanded.

J gene: TRBJ2-2; clone size: -; D gene: -; V gene: TRBV27; CDR3 protein: CASSLRGSSGYSGRELFF; CDR3 DNA: TGTGCCAGCAGCCTCCGAGGGAGTAGCGGATATTCTGGGAGGGAGCTGTTTTTT
J gene: TRBJ1-4; clone size: -; D gene: -; V gene: TRBV28; CDR3 protein: CASRLPGIHEKLFF; CDR3 DNA: TGTGCCAGCAGGCTTCCGGGAATACATGAAAAACTGTTTTTT
J gene: TRBJ1-2; clone size: -; D gene: TRBD1; V gene: TRBV19; CDR3 protein: CASSPGQAGYDGYTF; CDR3 DNA: TGTGCCAGTAGTCCCGGACAGGCGGGATACGATGGCTACACCTTC
J gene: TRBJ2-7; clone size: once; D gene: -; V gene: TRBV7-2; CDR3 protein: CASSSVAVRSYEQYF; CDR3 DNA: TGTGCCAGCAGCTCAGTGGCGGTGCGCTCCTACGAGCAGTACTTC
J gene: TRBJ1-2; clone size: -; D gene: TRBD1; V gene: TRBV18; CDR3 protein: CASQRTGGDYGYTF; CDR3 DNA: TGTGCCAGCCAAAGGACAGGGGGGGACTATGGCTACACCTTC
J gene: TRBJ2-7; clone size: -; D gene: TRBD2; V gene: TRBV29-1; CDR3 protein: CSVGQTSGNYEQYF; CDR3 DNA: TGCAGCGTCGGTCAGACTAGCGGGAACTACGAGCAGTACTTC
J gene: TRBJ2-1; clone size: -; D gene: -; V gene: TRBV27; CDR3 protein: CASSTSSGNEQFF; CDR3 DNA: TGTGCCAGCAGTACTAGTTCCGGCAATGAGCAGTTCTTC
J gene: TRBJ2-1; clone size: once; D gene: -; V gene: TRBV14; CDR3 protein: CASSQVQVYNEQFF; CDR3 DNA: TGTGCCAGCAGCCAAGTCCAGGTATACAATGAGCAGTTCTTC
J gene: TRBJ2-7; clone size: -; D gene: -; V gene: TRBV7-9; CDR3 protein: CAAGPSYEQYF; CDR3 DNA: TGTGCCGCGGGACCATCCTACGAGCAGTACTTC
J gene: TRBJ2-1; clone size: -; D gene: -; V gene: TRBV2; CDR3 protein: CASSEPGHPYNEQFF; CDR3 DNA: TGTGCCAGCAGTGAACCGGGACACCCGTACAATGAGCAGTTCTTC
J gene: TRBJ1-5; clone size: few; D gene: -; V gene: TRBV19; CDR3 protein: CASSYGYSNQPQHF; CDR3 DNA: TGTGCCAGTAGTTACGGATATAGCAATCAGCCCCAGCATTTT
J gene: TRBJ2-7; clone size: -; D gene: -; V gene: TRBV5-6; CDR3 protein: CASSIAGGVYEQYF; CDR3 DNA: TGTGCCAGCAGCATCGCCGGGGGCGTTTACGAGCAGTACTTC
J gene: TRBJ2-3; clone size: -; D gene: TRBD2; V gene: TRBV7-8; CDR3 protein: CASSLVLWERGGDTQYF; CDR3 DNA: TGTGCCAGCAGCTTAGTTTTATGGGAAAGGGGAGGGGATACGCAGTATTTT
J gene: TRBJ2-1; clone size: -; D gene: TRBD2; V gene: TRBV6-4; CDR3 protein: CASSDRTSGYNEQFF; CDR3 DNA: TGTGCCAGCAGTGACAGAACTAGCGGCTACAATGAGCAGTTCTTC
J gene: TRBJ2-1; clone size: -; D gene: -; V gene: TRBV6-4; CDR3 protein: CASSDFDGNEQFF; CDR3 DNA: TGTGCCAGCAGTGACTTCGACGGCAATGAGCAGTTCTTC
J gene: TRBJ2-3; clone size: -; D gene: -; V gene: TRBV7-9; CDR3 protein: CASSSSRTDTQYF; CDR3 DNA: TGTGCCAGCAGCAGCAGCCGCACAGATACGCAGTATTTT
J gene: TRBJ2-5; clone size: -; D gene: -; V gene: TRBV7-9; CDR3 protein: CASSAPGRSRETQYF; CDR3 DNA: TGTGCCAGCAGCGCCCCGGGGAGGTCTCGAGAGACCCAGTACTTC
J gene: TRBJ1-1; clone size: -; D gene: TRBD1; V gene: TRBV9; CDR3 protein: CASRSVDRGDTEAFF; CDR3 DNA: TGTGCCAGCAGGTCGGTTGACAGGGGCGACACTGAAGCTTTCTTT
J gene: TRBJ2-3; clone size: once; D gene: -; V gene: TRBV2; CDR3 protein: CASSIGTSTDTQYF; CDR3 DNA: TGTGCCAGCAGTATCGGGACAAGCACAGATACGCAGTATTTT
J gene: TRBJ2-7; clone size: -; D gene: -; V gene: TRBV27; CDR3 protein: CASSANRYEQYF; CDR3 DNA: TGTGCCAGCAGTGCCAACAGATACGAGCAGTACTTC
J gene: TRBJ2-7; clone size: -; D gene: TRBD2; V gene: TRBV7-9; CDR3 protein: CASSAGTSGDRGYEQYF; CDR3 DNA: TGTGCCAGCAGCGCCGGGACTAGTGGGGATAGGGGCTACGAGCAGTACTTC
J gene: TRBJ1-5; clone size: -; D gene: TRBD1; V gene: TRBV19; CDR3 protein: CASSTPDRGNQPQHF; CDR3 DNA: TGTGCCAGTAGTACACCCGACAGGGGCAATCAGCCCCAGCATTTT
J gene: TRBJ2-7; clone size: -; D gene: -; V gene: TRBV11-2; CDR3 protein: CASSLEAGAHEQYF; CDR3 DNA: TGTGCCAGCAGCCTAGAGGCCGGGGCTCACGAGCAGTACTTC
J gene: TRBJ1-2; clone size: -; D gene: TRBD1; V gene: TRBV16; CDR3 protein: CASTITTTGRPYGYTF; CDR3 DNA: TGTGCCAGCACTATTACAACGACAGGGAGGCCGTATGGCTACACCTTC
J gene: TRBJ1-2; clone size: -; D gene: TRBD1; V gene: TRBV5-5; CDR3 protein: CASSLTGGLYGYTF; CDR3 DNA: TGTGCCAGCAGCTTGACAGGGGGTCTCTATGGCTACACCTTC
J gene: TRBJ2-1; clone size: -; D gene: TRBD2; V gene: TRBV7-8; CDR3 protein: CASSPGTGSGRTGEQFF; CDR3 DNA: TGTGCCAGCAGCCCCGGCACGGGTAGCGGGAGGACTGGTGAGCAGTTCTTC
J gene: TRBJ1-2; clone size: -; D gene: -; V gene: TRBV20-1; CDR3 protein: CSAHTGYTF; CDR3 DNA: TGCAGTGCCCACACTGGCTACACCTTC
J gene: TRBJ2-5; clone size: -; D gene: TRBD1; V gene: TRBV7-9; CDR3 protein: CASSVSTQGLSRGTQYF; CDR3 DNA: TGTGCCAGCAGCGTATCAACACAGGGGCTCAGTCGAGGGACCCAGTACTTC
J gene: TRBJ2-1; clone size: -; D gene: -; V gene: TRBV11-2; CDR3 protein: CASFDTYNEQFF; CDR3 DNA: TGTGCCAGCTTCGACACTTACAATGAGCAGTTCTTC
J gene: TRBJ2-7; clone size: -; D gene: -; V gene: TRBV6-5; CDR3 protein: CASSYSPSEQYF; CDR3 DNA: TGTGCCAGCAGTTACTCCCCCTCCGAGCAGTACTTC
J gene: TRBJ2-7; clone size: -; D gene: -; V gene: TRBV7-2; CDR3 protein: CASSLVGRGYEQYF; CDR3 DNA: TGTGCCAGCAGCTTAGTTGGCAGGGGCTACGAGCAGTACTTC
J gene: TRBJ2-1; clone size: -; D gene: TRBD2; V gene: TRBV2; CDR3 protein: CASSEPVRLAGDEQFF; CDR3 DNA: TGTGCCAGCAGTGAACCGGTCCGACTAGCAGGCGATGAGCAGTTCTTC
J gene: TRBJ2-3; clone size: -; D gene: TRBD2; V gene: TRBV27; CDR3 protein: CASSPLLTAGPTDTQYF; CDR3 DNA: TGTGCCAGCAGTCCCCTGCTTACAGCGGGACCGACAGATACGCAGTATTTT
J gene: TRBJ1-4; clone size: few; D gene: -; V gene: TRBV15; CDR3 protein: CATSSLTSRDGEKLFF; CDR3 DNA: TGTGCCACCAGCAGCTTAACCTCCAGGGACGGTGAAAAACTGTTTTTT
J gene: TRBJ2-1; clone size: once; D gene: TRBD2; V gene: TRBV19; CDR3 protein: CASSYSGRAYNEQFF; CDR3 DNA: TGTGCCAGTAGCTATAGCGGGAGGGCCTACAATGAGCAGTTCTTC
J gene: TRBJ1-1; clone size: few; D gene: -; V gene: TRBV10-3; CDR3 protein: CAISDGYRTEAFF; CDR3 DNA: TGTGCCATCAGTGACGGTTATCGCACTGAAGCTTTCTTT
J gene: TRBJ2-1; clone size: once; D gene: -; V gene: TRBV7-9; CDR3 protein: CASSPPELTYNEQFF; CDR3 DNA: TGTGCCAGCAGCCCCCCGGAACTTACCTACAATGAGCAGTTCTTC
J gene: TRBJ1-1; clone size: -; D gene: TRBD1; V gene: TRBV29-1; CDR3 protein: CSVVTGGSEAFF; CDR3 DNA: TGCAGCGTCGTGACAGGGGGTTCTGAAGCTTTCTTT
J gene: TRBJ2-1; clone size: -; D gene: TRBD1; V gene: TRBV2; CDR3 protein: CASSPGQGYNEQFF; CDR3 DNA: TGTGCCAGCAGTCCGGGACAGGGGTACAATGAGCAGTTCTTC
J gene: TRBJ2-2; clone size: -; D gene: -; V gene: TRBV28; CDR3 protein: CASSLFKGELFF; CDR3 DNA: TGTGCCAGCAGTTTATTTAAGGGGGAGCTGTTTTTT
J gene: TRBJ2-5; clone size: -; D gene: -; V gene: TRBV27; CDR3 protein: CASSLLGDPETQYF; CDR3 DNA: TGTGCCAGCAGTTTATTGGGTGACCCGGAGACCCAGTACTTC
J gene: TRBJ1-3; clone size: few; D gene: -; V gene: TRBV7-9; CDR3 protein: CASSRTDSGNTIYF; CDR3 DNA: TGTGCCAGCAGCCGGACGGATTCTGGAAACACCATATATTTT
J gene: TRBJ1-1; clone size: -; D gene: TRBD1; V gene: TRBV11-2; CDR3 protein: CASSLTSSGGLNTEAFF; CDR3 DNA: TGTGCCAGCAGCTTAACATCCTCAGGGGGTCTGAACACTGAAGCTTTCTTT
J gene: TRBJ2-7; clone size: -; D gene: -; V gene: TRBV5-6; CDR3 protein: CASSFGRTTYEQYF; CDR3 DNA: TGTGCCAGCAGCTTTGGGAGAACCACCTACGAGCAGTACTTC
J gene: TRBJ1-5; clone size: -; D gene: -; V gene: TRBV27; CDR3 protein: CASGQSQNQPQHF; CDR3 DNA: TGTGCTTCCGGACAGAGCCAGAATCAGCCCCAGCATTTT
J gene: TRBJ2-2; clone size: -; D gene: -; V gene: TRBV19; CDR3 protein: CASSFGGELFF; CDR3 DNA: TGTGCCAGTAGTTTCGGCGGGGAGCTGTTTTTT
J gene: TRBJ2-1; clone size: -; D gene: -; V gene: TRBV6-1; CDR3 protein: CASSEAQGRAYNEQFF; CDR3 DNA: TGTGCCAGCAGTGAAGCCCAGGGACGGGCCTACAATGAGCAGTTCTTC
J gene: TRBJ2-1; clone size: -; D gene: TRBD2; V gene: TRBV11-2; CDR3 protein: CASSPLAGAYNEQFF; CDR3 DNA: TGTGCCAGCAGCCCTCTAGCGGGAGCCTACAATGAGCAGTTCTTC
J gene: TRBJ2-1; clone size: -; D gene: TRBD2; V gene: TRBV7-2; CDR3 protein: CASSLGLAYNEQFF; CDR3 DNA: TGTGCCAGCAGCTTGGGACTAGCATACAATGAGCAGTTCTTC
J gene: TRBJ2-2; clone size: -; D gene: -; V gene: TRBV29-1; CDR3 protein: CSGWGANTGELFF; CDR3 DNA: TGCAGCGGGTGGGGGGCGAACACCGGGGAGCTGTTTTTT
J gene: TRBJ1-1; clone size: -; D gene: -; V gene: TRBV28; CDR3 protein: CASRLGSGTEAFF; CDR3 DNA: TGTGCCAGTCGGCTGGGAAGTGGGACTGAAGCTTTCTTT
J gene: TRBJ2-3; clone size: -; D gene: -; V gene: TRBV15; CDR3 protein: CATSRGGQGITDTQYF; CDR3 DNA: TGTGCCACCAGCAGAGGTGGCCAGGGGATCACAGATACGCAGTATTTT
J gene: TRBJ2-1; clone size: -; D gene: TRBD2; V gene: TRBV6-5; CDR3 protein: CASRSTSGTRNEQFF; CDR3 DNA: TGTGCCAGCAGGTCCACTAGCGGGACGAGGAATGAGCAGTTCTTC
J gene: TRBJ1-1; clone size: once; D gene: -; V gene: TRBV29-1; CDR3 protein: CSVGRLNTEAFF; CDR3 DNA: TGCAGCGTTGGACGCTTGAACACTGAAGCTTTCTTT
J gene: TRBJ2-7; clone size: -; D gene: TRBD2; V gene: TRBV27; CDR3 protein: CASGQFWTSGPYEQYF; CDR3 DNA: TGTGCCAGCGGTCAGTTCTGGACTAGCGGACCCTACGAGCAGTACTTC
J gene: TRBJ2-7; clone size: -; D gene: -; V gene: TRBV7-9; CDR3 protein: CASSSRSLEQYF; CDR3 DNA: TGTGCCAGCAGCTCCCGCAGTTTGGAGCAGTACTTC
J gene: TRBJ2-3; clone size: once; D gene: -; V gene: TRBV18; CDR3 protein: CASSHTEDTQYF; CDR3 DNA: TGTGCCAGCTCACATACGGAAGATACGCAGTATTTT
J gene: TRBJ1-2; clone size: -; D gene: -; V gene: TRBV27; CDR3 protein: CASAIQVNYGYTF; CDR3 DNA: TGTGCCAGTGCAATACAAGTGAACTATGGCTACACCTTC
J gene: TRBJ2-1; clone size: -; D gene: -; V gene: TRBV14; CDR3 protein: CASSQDPAGHNNEQFF; CDR3 DNA: TGTGCCAGCAGCCAAGACCCCGCGGGACACAACAATGAGCAGTTCTTC
J gene: TRBJ2-7; clone size: -; D gene: -; V gene: TRBV11-2; CDR3 protein: CASSFGHSYEQYF; CDR3 DNA: TGTGCCAGCAGCTTCGGCCACTCCTACGAGCAGTACTTC